These 16 T cell receptor beta chains came from one sample sequenced in a study of cytomegalovirus exposure and HLA in healthy donors. PCR employed 60 Vbeta and 13 Jbeta primers. Sequencing used immunoSEQ multiplex PCR; TCRdb keeps in-frame clones, though not all of them. The sample contains fewer than 110,000 clones, more than 70% of which appear only once. Sequences were obtained from PBMCs. These receptors all come from a man aged 30-40 years in good health and CMV-seronegative.

The rearrangement uses TRBV5-1 and TRBJ1-2; TRBD1 agrees at 8 bases. This CDR3 comprises 16 residues. CDR1 and CDR2 from the germline V gene are SGHRS and YFSETQ. With 4 bases clipped from V and 7 bases from J, the junction kept 15 bases outside the gene matches. CDR3 nucleotides: TGCGCCAGCAGCCCCGGGACAGGAACCCTCGGTGTTGGCTACACCTTC. This gives the protein CASSPGTGTLGVGYTF. The whole variable domain, remainder taken from reference TRBV5-1 and TRBJ1-2, is KAGVTQTPRYLIKTRGQQVTLSCSPISGHRSVSWYQQTPGQGLQFLFEYFSETQRNKGNFPGRFSGRQFSNSRSEMNVSTLELGDSALYLCASSPGTGTLGVGYTFGSGTRLTVV.

This clone came up a few times. The chain combines TRBV5-1 with TRBJ2-2; 7 bases are shared with TRBD2. The CDR3 length is 16 residues. Germline V gene lookup returns CDR1 SGHRS and CDR2 YFSETQ. J was trimmed by 4 bases and V by 3 bases; bases with no gene match: 9. CDR3: CASSYRTSDLTGELFF. CDR3 nucleotides: TGCGCCAGCAGCTATAGGACTAGTGATCTCACCGGGGAGCTGTTTTTT.

This clone has a handful of counts. V usage is TRBV7-9 and J usage is TRBJ2-5; 10 nucleotides align to TRBD2. CDR3 length equals 15 residues. CDR1 is SEHNR, CDR2 FQNEAQ, per germline (reference sequence). After removal of 3 bases from V and 3 bases from J, the junction contained 4 bases not matched to a gene. The CDR3 reads CASSLSGGAKETQYF. CDR3 DNA sequence: TGTGCCAGCAGCTTGAGCGGGGGGGCCAAAGAGACCCAGTACTTC.

In this sample, this clone turned up a few times. This chain connects TRBV7-3 to TRBJ1-5, with D hard to call. Germline CDR1 reads SGHTA; CDR2 reads FQGTGA. The CDR3 is made up of 13 amino acids. Trimming removed 3 bases at V and 3 bases at J, with 6 bases between. Here the CDR3 DNA reads TGTGCCAGCAGCTTCGGGAACAATCAGCCCCAGCATTTT. This codes for CASSFGNNQPQHF.

The chain is built from TRBV2 and TRBJ2-1, with 7 bases identical to TRBD1. With 8 bases clipped from V and 5 bases from J, the junction kept 9 bases outside the gene matches. This CDR3 has 14 amino acids. CDR1 is SNHLY, CDR2 FYNNEI, per germline. DNA for the CDR3: TGTGCCAGCGACCCCCGGGACAGCAACAATGAGCAGTTCTTC. Translated: CASDPRDSNNEQFF.

The genes are TRBV27 and TRBJ2-3, with 9 bases matching TRBD1. The J segment lost 3 bases and the V segment lost 4 bases, leaving 8 bases of the junction unmatched. There are 16 residues in the CDR3. Germline V CDR1 and CDR2: MNHEY, SMNVEV (reference sequence). This CDR3 reads CASSSTGTGRTDTQYF. CDR3 DNA: TGTGCCAGCAGTTCCACCGGGACAGGGCGGACAGATACGCAGTATTTT.

The chain is built from TRBV5-4 and TRBJ1-2, with unresolved D. CDR1 and CDR2 (germline): SGHNT, YYREEE (reference sequence). V was clipped by 3 bases and J by 4 bases, with 13 bases between them. This CDR3 has 14 amino acids. The DNA for the CDR3 is TGTGCCAGCAGCTCATACGACTGGAGCTATGGCTACACCTTC. This translates into CASSSYDWSYGYTF.

CDR3 DNA: TGTGCCAGCTCACCACCGGGCGGGACCGTGAACACCGGGGAGCTGTTTTTT. It yields the protein CASSPPGGTVNTGELFF. J is TRBJ2-2 and V is TRBV18, with D maybe TRBD2 (6 bases). This CDR3 comprises 17 residues. Per the germline V gene, CDR1 is KGHSH and CDR2 is LQKENI. Deletions cut 0 bases from V and 1 base from J, with 12 bases between.

The chain uses TRBV7-8 and TRBJ2-7, with 7 bases lining up with TRBD2. Trimming at V came to 1 base and at J to 1 base, leaving 7 bases not matched to a gene. The CDR3 has 16 amino acids. Germline V gene lookup returns CDR1 SGHVS and CDR2 FQNEAQ. This CDR3 is CASSLVGPAGSYEQYF. CDR3 coding DNA: TGTGCCAGCAGCTTAGTCGGGCCAGCGGGGTCCTACGAGCAGTACTTC. Using reference TRBV7-8 and TRBJ2-7 for the parts outside the CDR3, the full variable domain is GAGVSQSPRYKVAKRGQDVALRCDPISGHVSLFWYQQALGQGPEFLTYFQNEAQLDKSGLPSDRFFAERPEGSVSTLKIQRTQQEDSAVYLCASSLVGPAGSYEQYFGPGTRLTVT.

The V and J genes are TRBV10-3 and TRBJ1-4, with 7 bases aligning to TRBD1. Germline lookup yields CDR1 ENHRY and CDR2 SYGVKD. The CDR3 has 13 amino acids. After removal of 7 bases from V and 3 bases from J, the junction contained 2 bases not matched to a gene. The CDR3 DNA is TGTGCCATCACCGGGACAGCTAATGAAAAACTGTTTTTT. As protein: CAITGTANEKLFF.

The chain's CDR3 is CASSYEGTEAFF. The CDR3 nucleotides are TGTGCCAGCAGTTACGAGGGCACTGAAGCTTTCTTT. The genes are TRBV6-5 and TRBJ1-1, with D uncertain. Looked up from germline, CDR1 is MNHEY and CDR2 is SVGAGI. Trimming left V 2 bases short and J 4 bases short, with 5 bases between. CDR3 length: 12 amino acids.

This clone has just one count. The genes are TRBV7-9 and TRBJ1-5; 9 bases agree with TRBD1. The CDR3 length is 16 residues. CDR1 is SEHNR, CDR2 FQNEAQ, per germline (reference sequence). With 5 bases clipped from V and 3 bases from J, the junction kept 8 bases outside the gene matches. CDR3 region: CASSPDRGESNQPQHF. The CDR3 coding sequence is TGTGCCAGCAGCCCGGACAGGGGAGAGTCCAATCAGCCCCAGCATTTT.

The rearrangement uses TRBV13 and TRBJ2-1; tentatively, D is TRBD2 (6 bases). CDR3 length: 16 residues. V dropped 5 bases and J dropped 0 bases, with 14 bases sitting between them. The germline V gene has CDR1 PRHDT and CDR2 FYEKMQ (reference sequence). CDR3 protein: CASSTRGASSYNEQFF. The CDR3, as DNA: TGTGCCAGCAGCACCCGCGGGGCTAGCTCCTACAATGAGCAGTTCTTC.

This clone was counted once. V and J are TRBV10-3 and TRBJ1-2; perhaps TRBD1 as D (6 bases). Germline V CDR1 and CDR2: ENHRY, SYGVKD. The V end lost 4 bases, the J end lost 6 bases, and 15 bases lay between the germline ends. CDR3 length equals 14 residues. The CDR3 region is CAISGTEDSHGYTF. Written as DNA, the CDR3 is TGTGCCATCAGTGGGACAGAAGACAGCCATGGCTACACCTTC.

In its sample, this clone was seen a few times. The rearrangement uses TRBV7-9 and TRBJ2-3; TRBD2 aligns across 12 bases. J lost 3 bases, V lost 3 bases, and 4 bases had no gene match. This CDR3 has 16 amino acids. CDR1 and CDR2 (germline): SEHNR, FQNEAQ (reference sequence). CDR3 sequence reads: CASSFTSGGLTDTQYF. The CDR3 DNA reads as TGTGCCAGCAGCTTCACTAGCGGGGGGTTAACAGATACGCAGTATTTT.

The rearrangement links TRBV5-1 to TRBJ2-6; the D gene is possibly TRBD2 (7 bases). The CDR3 is 18 amino acids. V was clipped by 4 bases and J by 2 bases, with 19 bases between them. CDR1 is SGHRS, CDR2 YFSETQ, per germline. The CDR3 loop is CASSPGPTGGAGANVLTF. The CDR3 DNA is TGCGCCAGCAGCCCGGGCCCCACGGGGGGCGCTGGGGCCAACGTCCTGACTTTC.